This TCR beta chain was retrieved from a study of post-analysis software for immune sequencing data. Unique molecular identifiers were carried by the TCR beta cDNA libraries. Some 500,000 cDNA molecules were obtained per 1 to 10 million input T cells. From the PCR reads, TCRdb called clonotypes with MiXCR, one entry per CDR3 protein. The sample yields some 700,000 distinct CDR3 sequences, about 60% seen once. The V gene's germline CDR1 is SEHNR and CDR2 FQNEAQ (reference sequence). The V segment lost 5 bases and the J segment 6 bases; nucleotides outside the gene matches: 12. This CDR3 is 16 amino acids long. Details on this clonotype: Its antigen is undetermined.

Findings and caveats of the study: Versus controls, multiple sclerosis patients showed significantly lower diversity (normalized Chao1). Five TRBV segments, TRBV5-6, TRBV5-1 and TRBV20-1 among them, were found more frequent in patients than controls.

Source material: blood. The rearrangement joins TRBV7-9 to TRBJ2-3, with TRBD2 matching over 9 bases. This TCR derives from a girl aged 2 to 10 with multiple sclerosis. CDR3 sequence: CASSPRLAAGKDTQYF. The CDR3 bases are TGTGCCAGCAGCCCGCGACTAGCGGCTGGGAAGGATACGCAGTATTTT.